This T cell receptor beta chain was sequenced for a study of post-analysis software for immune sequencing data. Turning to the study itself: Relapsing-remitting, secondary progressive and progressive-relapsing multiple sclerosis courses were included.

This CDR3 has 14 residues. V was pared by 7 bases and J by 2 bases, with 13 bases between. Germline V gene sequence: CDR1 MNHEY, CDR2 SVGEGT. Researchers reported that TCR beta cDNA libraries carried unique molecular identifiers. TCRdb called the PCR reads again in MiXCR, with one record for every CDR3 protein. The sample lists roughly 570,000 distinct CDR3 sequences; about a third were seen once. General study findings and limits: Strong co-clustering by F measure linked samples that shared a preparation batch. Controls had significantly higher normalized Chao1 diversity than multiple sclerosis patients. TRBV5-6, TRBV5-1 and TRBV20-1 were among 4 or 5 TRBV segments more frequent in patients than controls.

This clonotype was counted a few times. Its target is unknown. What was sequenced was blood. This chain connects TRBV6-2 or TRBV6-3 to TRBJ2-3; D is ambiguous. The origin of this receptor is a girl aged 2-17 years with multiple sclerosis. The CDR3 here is CASKLPFNTDTQYF. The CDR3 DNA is TGTGCCAGCAAGCTACCCTTTAACACAGATACGCAGTATTTT.